This TCR beta chain was captured in a study of blood T cell repertoires in COVID-19. Study-wide background: Sites across the United States, Italy and Spain contributed samples from acute and convalescent COVID-19.

Produced via immunoSEQ multiplex PCR; TCRdb's table is partial and in-frame only. Counted here are almost 200,000 clones, 85% occurring once; the ten biggest clones make up approximately 0.9%. The junction had 9 bases not matched to a gene; V was cut back by 5 bases and J by 0 bases. Germline CDR1 SGHTA, CDR2 FQGNSA. The CDR3 totals 17 residues. The chain is built from TRBV7-2 and TRBJ1-3, with 8 bases identical to TRBD1. The receptor was derived from a man in his fifties or sixties with COVID-19, enrolled during active disease. The sample was peripheral blood. CDR3 DNA: TGTGCCAGCAGCCCGATTGACAGGGGCCGCTCTGGAAACACCATATATTTT. Residues: CASSPIDRGRSGNTIYF.